Sequencing of this TCR beta chain was carried out in a study of blood T cell repertoires in COVID-19. TCRdb's table, derived via immunoSEQ multiplex PCR, lists solely in-frame clones and lacks some. Of roughly 140,000 clones in the sample, 81% were seen once. V dropped 1 base and J dropped 4 bases, with 16 bases sitting between them. The CDR3 covers 16 residues. Germline V CDR1 and CDR2: LGHNA, YSLEER. The chain is built from TRBV4-3 and TRBJ2-5, with D possibly TRBD2 on 5 matching bases. Sequenced: peripheral blood. This receptor was taken from a human donor in a cohort sampled during active COVID-19. CDR3 nucleotide sequence: TGCGCCAGCAGCCAAGCCTGGCCCGGGGAAGGAGAGACCCAGTACTTC. Translation: CASSQAWPGEGETQYF.